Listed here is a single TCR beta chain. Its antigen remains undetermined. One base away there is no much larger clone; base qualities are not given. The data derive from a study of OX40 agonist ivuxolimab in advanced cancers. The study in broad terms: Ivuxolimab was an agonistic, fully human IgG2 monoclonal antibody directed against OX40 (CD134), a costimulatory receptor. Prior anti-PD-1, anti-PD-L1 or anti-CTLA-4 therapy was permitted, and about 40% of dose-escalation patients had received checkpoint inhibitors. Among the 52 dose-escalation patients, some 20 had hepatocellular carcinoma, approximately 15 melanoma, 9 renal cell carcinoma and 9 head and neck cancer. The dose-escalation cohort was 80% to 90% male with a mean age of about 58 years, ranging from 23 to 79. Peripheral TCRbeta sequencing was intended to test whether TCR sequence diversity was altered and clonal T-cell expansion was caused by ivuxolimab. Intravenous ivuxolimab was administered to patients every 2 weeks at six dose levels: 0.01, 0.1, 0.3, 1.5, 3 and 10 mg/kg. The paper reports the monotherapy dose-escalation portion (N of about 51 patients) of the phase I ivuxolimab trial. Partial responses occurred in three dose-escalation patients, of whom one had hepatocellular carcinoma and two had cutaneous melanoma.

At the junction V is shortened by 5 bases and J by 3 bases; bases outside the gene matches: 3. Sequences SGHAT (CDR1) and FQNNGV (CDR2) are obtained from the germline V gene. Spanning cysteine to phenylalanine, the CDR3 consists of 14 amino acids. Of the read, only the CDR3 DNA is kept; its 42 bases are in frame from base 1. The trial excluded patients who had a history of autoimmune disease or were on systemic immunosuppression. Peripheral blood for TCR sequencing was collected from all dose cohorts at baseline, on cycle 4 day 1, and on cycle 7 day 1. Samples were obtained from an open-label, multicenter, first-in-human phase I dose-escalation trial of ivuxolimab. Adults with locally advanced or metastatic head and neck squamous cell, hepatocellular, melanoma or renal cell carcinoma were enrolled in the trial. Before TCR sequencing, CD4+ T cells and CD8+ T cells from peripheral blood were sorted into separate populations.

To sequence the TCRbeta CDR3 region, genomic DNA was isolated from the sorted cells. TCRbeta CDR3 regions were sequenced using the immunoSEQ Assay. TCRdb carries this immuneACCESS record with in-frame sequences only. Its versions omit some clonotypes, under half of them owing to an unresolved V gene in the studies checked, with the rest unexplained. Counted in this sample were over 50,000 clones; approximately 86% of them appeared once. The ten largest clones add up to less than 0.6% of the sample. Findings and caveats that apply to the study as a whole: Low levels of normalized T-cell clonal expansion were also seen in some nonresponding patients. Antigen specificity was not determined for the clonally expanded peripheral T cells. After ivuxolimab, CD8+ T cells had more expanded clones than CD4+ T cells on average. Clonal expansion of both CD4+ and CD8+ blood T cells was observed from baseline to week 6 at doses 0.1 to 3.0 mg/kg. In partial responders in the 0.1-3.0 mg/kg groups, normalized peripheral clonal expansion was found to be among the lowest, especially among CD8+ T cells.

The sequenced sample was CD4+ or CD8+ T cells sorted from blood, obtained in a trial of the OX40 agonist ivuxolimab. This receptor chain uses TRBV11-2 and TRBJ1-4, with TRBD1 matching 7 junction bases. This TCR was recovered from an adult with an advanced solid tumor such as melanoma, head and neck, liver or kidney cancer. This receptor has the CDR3 CASSHRGANEKLFF. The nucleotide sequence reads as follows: TGTGCCAGCAGCCACAGGGGAGCTAATGAAAAACTGTTTTTT.